This T cell receptor beta chain was retrieved from a study of CD8+ T cells in alopecia areata. The germline CDR1 and CDR2 sequences are SEHNR and FQNEAQ (reference sequence). V was clipped by 5 bases and J by 9 bases; unmatched bases: 10. The CDR3 extends over 15 amino acids. cDNA prepared by RNA extraction and subsequent reverse transcription served as the template for sequencing. Sequencing was performed with immunoSEQ multiplex PCR; in TCRdb, only in-frame clones are kept and a portion is missing. Of about 190,000 clones listed, 45% to 75% were seen once; the top ten hold approximately 0.69%. In regard to this clone: Its antigen is still unknown.

Study results and limitations: There were also resident alphabeta T cells of normal skin sequenced in scalp samples. Patients shared TCRs less clearly than mice did, possibly for HLA-related reasons.

Described treatment: oral pan-JAK inhibitor, 5-10 mg twice daily. The clonotype originates from a human donor with alopecia areata. The J gene is TRBJ2-1, the V gene TRBV7-9; TRBD2 agrees at 10 bases. The sequencing used CD4+ T cells sorted from blood, collected at week 4, from a patient treated with tofacitinib. The CDR3 region has the DNA TGTGCCAGCAGCGCCGGTAGCGGGAGGTTTGTTGAGCAGTTCTTC. Encoded protein: CASSAGSGRFVEQFF.